This T cell receptor beta chain emerged from a study of CD8+ T cells in alopecia areata. Notes on the study in general: Among patients, TCR sharing was less clear than in mice, a difference possibly due in part to HLA diversity in the patient population. The study also sequences resident alphabeta T cells of normal skin in scalp samples.

Extracted RNA was reverse transcribed, and the resulting cDNA served as sequencing template. TCRdb's copy holds only in-frame clones and misses some; the assay was immunoSEQ multiplex PCR. The data hold about 64,000 clones, with roughly 40% observed a single time. Both peripheral blood and punch biopsies of lesional scalp skin were obtained from patients who had alopecia areata. CDR1 is SQVTM, CDR2 ANQGSEA, per germline. Trimming took 5 bases from V and 0 from J; bases not matched to a gene: 7. The length of the CDR3 is 15 residues. For this clone: Antigen: not known.

The receptor was derived from a human donor with alopecia areata. The genes are TRBV29-1 and TRBJ2-5, with 9 positions matching TRBD2. The sequenced sample was NKG2D-low CD8+ T cells sorted from blood. In DNA form, the CDR3 reads TGCAGCGTTCCTCCCCGCGGGGGGGACCAAGAGACCCAGTACTTC. Encoded protein: CSVPPRGGDQETQYF.